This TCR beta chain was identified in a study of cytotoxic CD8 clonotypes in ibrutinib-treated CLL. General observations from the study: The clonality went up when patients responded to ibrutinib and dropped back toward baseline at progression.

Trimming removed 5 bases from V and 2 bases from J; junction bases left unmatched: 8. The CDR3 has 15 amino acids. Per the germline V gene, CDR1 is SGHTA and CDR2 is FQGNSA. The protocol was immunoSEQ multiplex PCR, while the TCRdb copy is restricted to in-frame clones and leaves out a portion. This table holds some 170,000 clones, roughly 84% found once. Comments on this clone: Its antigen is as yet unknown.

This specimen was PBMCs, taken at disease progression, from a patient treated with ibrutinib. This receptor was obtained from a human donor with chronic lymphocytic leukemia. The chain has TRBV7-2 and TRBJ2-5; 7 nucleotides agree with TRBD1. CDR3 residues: CASSRRQGLQETQYF. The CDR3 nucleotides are TGTGCCAGCAGCCGAAGACAGGGTTTACAAGAGACCCAGTACTTC.